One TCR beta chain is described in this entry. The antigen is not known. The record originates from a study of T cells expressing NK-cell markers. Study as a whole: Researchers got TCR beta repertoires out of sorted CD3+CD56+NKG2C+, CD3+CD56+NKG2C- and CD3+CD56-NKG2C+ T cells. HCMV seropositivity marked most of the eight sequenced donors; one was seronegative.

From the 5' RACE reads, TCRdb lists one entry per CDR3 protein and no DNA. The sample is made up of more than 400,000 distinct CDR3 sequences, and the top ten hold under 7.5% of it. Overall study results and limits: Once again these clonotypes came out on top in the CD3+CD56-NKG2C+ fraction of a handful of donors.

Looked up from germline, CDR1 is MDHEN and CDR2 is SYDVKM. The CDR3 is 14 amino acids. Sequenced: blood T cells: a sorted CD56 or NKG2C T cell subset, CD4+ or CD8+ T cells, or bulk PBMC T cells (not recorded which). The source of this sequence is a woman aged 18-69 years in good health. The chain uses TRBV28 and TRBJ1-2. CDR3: CASTPELLNYGYTF.